Below, one T cell receptor (beta chain) is given with its context. Its antigen is unidentified. This record comes from a study of cytomegalovirus exposure and HLA in healthy donors. Both 60 Vbeta primers and 13 Jbeta primers went into the PCR. TCRdb keeps only in-frame clones here, not all; method: immunoSEQ multiplex PCR. The sample contains around 90,000 clones, approximately 56% of which appear only once. This CDR3 contains 16 residues. V lost 0 bases to trimming and J lost 4 bases, with 15 bases between them. Germline V gene lookup returns CDR1 MGHRA and CDR2 YSYEKL. Study-level results: Highest at DRB1 and lowest at HLA-C, TCR association rates differed among HLA loci in a later analysis. Reportedly, TCR beta sequences accurately predicted HLA-A and HLA-B alleles in most subjects.

This TCR came from a woman aged 25-40 years in good health and CMV-seropositive. The chain combines TRBV4-1 with TRBJ1-2, with D unresolved. The sequenced sample was PBMCs. CDR3: CASSQERHREVYGYTF. Written as DNA, the CDR3 is TGCGCCAGCAGCCAAGAACGTCATAGGGAGGTCTATGGCTACACCTTC.